Listed here are 21 T cell receptor beta chains from one sample, sequenced in a study of blood T cell repertoires in COVID-19. TCRdb's copy holds only in-frame clones and misses some; the assay was immunoSEQ multiplex PCR. The sample has around 300,000 clones, about 90% seen once. The source material was peripheral blood. Receptors were obtained from a woman between 45 and 60 years old with COVID-19, enrolled during active disease.

The chain couples TRBV4-3 to TRBJ2-7; 9 bases map to TRBD1. Germline assignment: CDR1 LGHNA and CDR2 YSLEER. The J segment lost 2 bases and the V segment lost 3 bases, leaving 8 bases of the junction unmatched. This CDR3 has 16 residues. The chain's CDR3 is CASSQGQGLGTYEQYF. The CDR3 nucleotides are TGCGCCAGCAGCCAGGGACAGGGCCTTGGAACCTACGAGCAGTACTTC.

V usage is TRBV5-6 and J usage is TRBJ2-1; 7 nucleotides line up with TRBD2. The J segment lost 6 bases and the V segment lost 4 bases, leaving 10 bases of the junction unmatched. This CDR3 comprises 15 residues. Germline values: CDR1 SGHDT, CDR2 YYEEEE. The CDR3 sequence: CASSPRPSGSNEQFF. The CDR3 nucleotides read TGTGCCAGCAGCCCGCGGCCTAGCGGATCCAATGAGCAGTTCTTC.

The rearrangement uses TRBV6-5 and TRBJ2-3, with TRBD2 identical over 11 bases. V shed 2 bases, J shed 13 bases, and the junction held 11 bases outside the gene matches. This CDR3 comprises 15 residues. Germline-derived CDR1 and CDR2 are MNHEY and SVGAGI. As DNA, the CDR3 is TGTGCCAGCAGTTACAAGGGTAGCGGGAGGGTGCAGGAGTATTTT. Encoded protein: CASSYKGSGRVQEYF.

The V and J genes are TRBV19 and TRBJ2-3; TRBD2 aligns across 9 bases. Germline assignment: CDR1 LNHDA and CDR2 SQIVND (reference sequence). With 3 bases clipped from V and 4 bases from J, the junction kept 14 bases outside the gene matches. The length of the CDR3 is 18 residues. CDR3 sequence (DNA): TGTGCCAGTAGTATGGGGGCGCCAGGGACTAGCTACCCAGATACGCAGTATTTT. Its translation: CASSMGAPGTSYPDTQYF. The full variable domain, with the rest looked up from reference TRBV19 and TRBJ2-3, is DGGITQSPKYLFRKEGQNVTLSCEQNLNHDAMYWYRQDPGQGLRLIYYSQIVNDFQKGDIAEGYSVSREKKESFPLTVTSAQKNPTAFYLCASSMGAPGTSYPDTQYFGPGTRLTVL.

This chain links TRBV2 with TRBJ1-4; D gene uncertain. Trimming removed 1 base at V and 5 bases at J, with 11 bases between. This CDR3 contains 15 residues. Germline V gene sequence: CDR1 SNHLY, CDR2 FYNNEI. CDR3 in DNA: TGTGCCAGCAGTGAAGAACGGCCGAGGAATGAAAAACTGTTTTTT. Its translation: CASSEERPRNEKLFF. Combining the CDR3 with reference TRBV2 and TRBJ1-4 gives the whole variable domain EPEVTQTPSHQVTQMGQEVILRCVPISNHLYFYWYRQILGQKVEFLVSFYNNEISEKSEIFDDQFSVERPDGSNFTLKIRSTKLEDSAMYFCASSEERPRNEKLFFGSGTQLSVL.

This chain's CDR3 is CASSNTGGNIQYF. DNA for the CDR3: TGTGCCAGCAGCAACACAGGGGGGAACATTCAGTACTTC. This chain joins TRBV6-5 and TRBJ2-4; 8 positions match TRBD1. Germline values: CDR1 MNHEY, CDR2 SVGAGI. The CDR3 totals 13 residues. Trimming took 6 bases from V and 7 from J; bases not matched to a gene: 5.

The CDR3: CAWSTQTGADQETQYF. CDR3 coding DNA: TGTGCCTGGAGTACCCAGACAGGGGCGGACCAAGAGACCCAGTACTTC. The rearrangement uses TRBV30 and TRBJ2-5, with 8 bases aligning to TRBD1. The germline V gene has CDR1 GTSNPN and CDR2 SVGIG (reference sequence). With V trimmed by 2 bases and J by 0 bases, 8 bases remained unmatched. There are 16 residues in the CDR3.

The genes are TRBV9 and TRBJ2-1; 7 bases fit TRBD2. The CDR3 spans 17 residues. The V and J ends lost 2 bases and 9 bases, in that order; junction bases with no gene match: 17. The germline gives CDR1 SGDLS, CDR2 YYNGEE. The CDR3 here is CASSVSRTREFDPEQFF. In DNA form, the CDR3 reads TGTGCCAGCAGCGTTTCCCGAACGCGGGAGTTTGACCCTGAGCAGTTCTTC.

This clone was observed a single time. This chain joins TRBV14 and TRBJ2-3; TRBD2 is a possible D gene (5 bases). Trimming removed 3 bases at V and 0 bases at J, with 16 bases between. This CDR3 has 17 residues. The germline V gene encodes CDR1 SGHDN and CDR2 FVKESK. CDR3 sequence: CASSHRTRAPSTDTQYF. CDR3 sequence (DNA): TGTGCCAGCAGCCATAGGACTCGGGCCCCGAGCACAGATACGCAGTATTTT.

The table lists this clone with a count of one. The chain uses TRBV30 and TRBJ2-6; TRBD1 aligns across 7 bases. This CDR3 contains 19 residues. Germline trimming cut 0 bases from V and 2 bases from J; bases unmatched to any gene: 13. Per the germline V gene, CDR1 is GTSNPN and CDR2 is SVGIG (reference sequence). CDR3 in DNA: TGTGCCTGGAGTGTTCCAACAGGGGCCGGCCCCCCTGGGGCCAACGTCCTGACTTTC. Encoded protein: CAWSVPTGAGPPGANVLTF.

The chain links TRBV5-1 to TRBJ1-3; TRBD1 matches at 8 bases. CDR1 is SGHRS, CDR2 YFSETQ, per germline. There are 17 residues in the CDR3. V trimming: 2 bases; J trimming: 0 bases; junction bases outside the gene matches: 7. CDR3 in amino acids: CASSFGDRLGSGNTIYF. CDR3 coding DNA: TGCGCCAGCAGCTTTGGGGACAGGCTTGGCTCTGGAAACACCATATATTTT. The full variable domain, its missing parts supplied by reference TRBV5-1 and TRBJ1-3, is KAGVTQTPRYLIKTRGQQVTLSCSPISGHRSVSWYQQTPGQGLQFLFEYFSETQRNKGNFPGRFSGRQFSNSRSEMNVSTLELGDSALYLCASSFGDRLGSGNTIYFGEGSWLTVV.

In regard to this clone: Other DNA sequences of this sample code for an identical CDR3. The chain uses TRBV11-2 and TRBJ2-1; 7 bases fit TRBD1. There are 12 residues in the CDR3. Germline CDR1 and CDR2: SGHAT and FQNNGV. The V segment lost 5 bases and the J segment 7 bases; nucleotides outside the gene matches: 2. CDR3 sequence (DNA): TGTGCCAGCAGCCCGACAGGGAATGAGCAGTTCTTC. It translates to CASSPTGNEQFF.

V gene TRBV7-6 combines with J gene TRBJ2-7; TRBD1 matches at 9 bases. After removal of 1 base from V and 0 bases from J, the junction contained 7 bases not matched to a gene. Germline V gene data show CDR1 as SGHVS and CDR2 as FNYEAQ. The CDR3 totals 17 residues. The CDR3 sequence is CASSLGSGTGSSYEQYF. The CDR3 nucleotides are TGTGCCAGCAGCTTAGGTTCCGGGACAGGGAGCTCCTACGAGCAGTACTTC.

The genes are TRBV3-1 (or the pseudogene TRBV3-2) and TRBJ1-3, with 8 nucleotides matching TRBD1. Trimming at V came to 1 base and at J to 2 bases, leaving 7 bases not matched to a gene. Germline lookup yields CDR1 LGHDT and CDR2 YNNKEL (reference sequence). The CDR3 is 17 residues long. The DNA of the CDR3 is TGTGCCAGCAGCCAAGCCTGGACAGGGAGGGCTGGAAACACCATATATTTT. Translation: CASSQAWTGRAGNTIYF.

V is TRBV19 and J is TRBJ1-2, with D uncertain. The germline V gene has CDR1 LNHDA and CDR2 SQIVND (reference sequence). Deletions cut 2 bases from V and 6 bases from J, with 19 bases between. The CDR3 sequence is 16 residues long. The CDR3: CASSILLASEVDGYTF. The DNA of the CDR3 is TGTGCCAGTAGTATACTTTTGGCCTCGGAGGTGGATGGCTACACCTTC.

The genes are TRBV14 and TRBJ2-1, with 8 bases aligning to TRBD2. V shed 0 bases and J 4 bases; nucleotides not matched to a gene: 5. In germline, CDR1 is SGHDN, CDR2 FVKESK. The CDR3 spans 16 residues. CDR3 residues: CASSQDERERYNEQFF. CDR3 nucleotide sequence: TGTGCCAGCAGCCAAGATGAGCGGGAGAGATACAATGAGCAGTTCTTC. The whole variable domain, remainder taken from reference TRBV14 and TRBJ2-1, is EAGVTQFPSHSVIEKGQTVTLRCDPISGHDNLYWYRRVMGKEIKFLLHFVKESKQDESGMPNNRFLAERTGGTYSTLKVQPAELEDSGVYFCASSQDERERYNEQFFGPGTRLTVL.

This clone has a single count. The gene calls are TRBV18 and TRBJ2-4, with 8 bases aligning to TRBD2. The CDR3 length is 18 residues. V lost 2 bases and J lost 4; bases outside the gene matches: 13. Germline V lookup: CDR1 KGHSH, CDR2 LQKENI. The CDR3 here is CASSPGVLLADTKNIQYF. CDR3 DNA sequence: TGTGCCAGCTCACCAGGTGTCTTACTAGCGGATACGAAAAACATTCAGTACTTC.

This sequence joins TRBV7-3 and TRBJ2-1, with a weak D call TRBD2 (5 bases). V lost 0 bases to trimming and J lost 10 bases, with 16 bases between them. The V gene's germline CDR1 is SGHTA and CDR2 FQGTGA. The CDR3 is 15 residues long. CDR3 residues: CASSLTGLGSNEQFF. Written as DNA, the CDR3 is TGTGCCAGCAGCTTAACAGGACTGGGTTCAAACGAGCAGTTCTTC.

The chain couples TRBV15 to TRBJ2-7, with 8 bases fitting TRBD1. The germline gives CDR1 LNHNV, CDR2 YYDKDF (reference sequence). Trimming at V came to 1 base and at J to 0 bases, leaving 5 bases not matched to a gene. The CDR3 runs to 16 residues. CDR3 residues: CATSRGRTGSSYEQYF. The CDR3 region has the DNA TGTGCCACCAGCAGAGGAAGGACAGGGAGCTCCTACGAGCAGTACTTC.

The J gene is TRBJ2-7, the V gene TRBV5-1, with unresolved D. The CDR3 extends over 15 amino acids. The V and J ends lost 0 bases and 1 base respectively, with 11 bases between them. CDR1 is SGHRS and CDR2 is YFSETQ in the germline V gene. The CDR3 reads CASSLEMLRSYEQYF. CDR3 nucleotide sequence: TGCGCCAGCAGCTTGGAAATGCTGAGGTCCTACGAGCAGTACTTC. Combining the CDR3 with reference TRBV5-1 and TRBJ2-7 gives the whole variable domain KAGVTQTPRYLIKTRGQQVTLSCSPISGHRSVSWYQQTPGQGLQFLFEYFSETQRNKGNFPGRFSGRQFSNSRSEMNVSTLELGDSALYLCASSLEMLRSYEQYFGPGTRLTVT.

The chain employs TRBV6-5 and TRBJ1-5; weak D call: TRBD1 (5 bases). Germline CDR1 reads MNHEY; CDR2 reads SVGAGI. The CDR3 length is 14 residues. Trimming removed 9 bases at V and 6 bases at J, with 18 bases between. DNA of the CDR3: TGTGCCAGTGTGTTCGGGGGAACAGTTCAGCCCCAGCATTTT. This translates into CASVFGGTVQPQHF.